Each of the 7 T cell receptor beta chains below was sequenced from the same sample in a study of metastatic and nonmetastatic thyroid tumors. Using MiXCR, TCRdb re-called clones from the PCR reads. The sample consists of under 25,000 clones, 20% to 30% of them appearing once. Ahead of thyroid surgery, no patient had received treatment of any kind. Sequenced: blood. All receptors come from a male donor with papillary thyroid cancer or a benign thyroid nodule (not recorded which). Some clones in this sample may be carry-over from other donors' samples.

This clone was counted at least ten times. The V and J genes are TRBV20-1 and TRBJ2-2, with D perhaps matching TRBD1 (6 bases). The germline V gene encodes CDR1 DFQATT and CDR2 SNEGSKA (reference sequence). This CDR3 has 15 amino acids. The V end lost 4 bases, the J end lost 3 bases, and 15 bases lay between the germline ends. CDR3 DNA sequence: TGCAGTGCTAAACAGGGAAGATGGGACACCGGGGAGCTGTTTTTT. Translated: CSAKQGRWDTGELFF.

The CDR3 loop reads CATLEGGGTHNEQFF. As DNA, the CDR3 is TGTGCCACCCTTGAGGGGGGTGGAACACACAATGAGCAGTTCTTC. This sequence joins TRBV10-3 and TRBJ2-1; either TRBD1 or TRBD2 may supply D (6 bases each). Germline loops: CDR1 ENHRY, CDR2 SYGVKD. The CDR3 spans 15 residues. V was pared by 10 bases and J by 5 bases, with 21 bases between.

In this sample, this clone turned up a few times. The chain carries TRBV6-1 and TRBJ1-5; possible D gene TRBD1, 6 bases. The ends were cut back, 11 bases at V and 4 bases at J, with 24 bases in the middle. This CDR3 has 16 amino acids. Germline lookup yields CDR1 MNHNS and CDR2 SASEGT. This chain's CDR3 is CAGGQSGTDRNQPQHF. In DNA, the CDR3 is TGTGCCGGCGGGCAATCCGGGACGGACAGAAATCAGCCCCAGCATTTT.

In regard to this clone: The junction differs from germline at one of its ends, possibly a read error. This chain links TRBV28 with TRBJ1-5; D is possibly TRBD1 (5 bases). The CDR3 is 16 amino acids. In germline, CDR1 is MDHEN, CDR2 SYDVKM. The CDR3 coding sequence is TGTGCCAGCAGTTTCTGGGGGTTGAGGTGCAATCATCCCCAGCATTTT. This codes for CASSFWGLRCNHPQHF.

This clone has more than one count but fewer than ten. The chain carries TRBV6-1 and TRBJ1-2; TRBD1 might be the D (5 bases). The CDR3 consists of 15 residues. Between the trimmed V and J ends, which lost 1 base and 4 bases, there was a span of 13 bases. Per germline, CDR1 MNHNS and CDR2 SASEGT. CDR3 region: CASSEVSKGIYGYTF. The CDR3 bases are TGTGCCAGCAGTGAAGTTTCAAAGGGGATCTATGGCTACACCTTC.

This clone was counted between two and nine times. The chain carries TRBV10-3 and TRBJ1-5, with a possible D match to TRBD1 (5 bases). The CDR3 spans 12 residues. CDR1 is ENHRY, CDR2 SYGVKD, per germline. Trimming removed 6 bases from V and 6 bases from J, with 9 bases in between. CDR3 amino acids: CAIRGVGQPQHF. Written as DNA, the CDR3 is TGTGCCATCAGGGGGGTGGGTCAGCCCCAGCATTTT.

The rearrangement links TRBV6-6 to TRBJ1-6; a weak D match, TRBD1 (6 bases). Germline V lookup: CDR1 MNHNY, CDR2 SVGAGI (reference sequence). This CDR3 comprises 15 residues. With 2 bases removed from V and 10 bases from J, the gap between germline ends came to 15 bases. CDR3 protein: CASSYEQGLRSPLHF. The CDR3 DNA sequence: TGTGCCAGCAGTTACGAACAGGGCCTTAGGTCACCCCTCCACTTT.